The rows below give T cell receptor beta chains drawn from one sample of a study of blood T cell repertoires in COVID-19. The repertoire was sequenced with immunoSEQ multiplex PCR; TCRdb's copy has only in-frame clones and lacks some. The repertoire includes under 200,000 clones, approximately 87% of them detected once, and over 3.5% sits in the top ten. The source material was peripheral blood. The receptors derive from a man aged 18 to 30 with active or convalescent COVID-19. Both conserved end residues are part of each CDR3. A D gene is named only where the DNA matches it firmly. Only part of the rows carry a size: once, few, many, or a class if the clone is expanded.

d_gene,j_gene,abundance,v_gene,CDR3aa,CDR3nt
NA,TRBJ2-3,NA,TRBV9,CASSVDVGEMSTQYF,TGTGCCAGCAGCGTAGATGTCGGGGAAATGAGTACGCAGTATTTT
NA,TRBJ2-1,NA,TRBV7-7,CASSVGSSYNEQFF,TGTGCCAGCAGCGTCGGGAGTTCCTACAATGAGCAGTTCTTC
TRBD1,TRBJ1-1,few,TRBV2,CASSYQGGGNTEAFF,TGTGCCAGCAGTTACCAGGGGGGTGGGAACACTGAAGCTTTCTTT
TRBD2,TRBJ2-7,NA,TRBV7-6,CASSPGLAGGTFYEQYF,TGTGCCAGCAGCCCCGGACTAGCGGGAGGGACCTTCTACGAGCAGTACTTC
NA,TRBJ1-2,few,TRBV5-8,CASSQGYVYGYTF,TGTGCCAGCAGCCAGGGTTATGTATATGGCTACACCTTC
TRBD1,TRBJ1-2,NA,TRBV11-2,CASSPTGFNYGYTF,TGTGCCAGCAGCCCGACAGGGTTTAACTATGGCTACACCTTC
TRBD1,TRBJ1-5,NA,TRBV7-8,CASSLDRVFPYSNQPQHF,TGTGCCAGCAGCTTGGACAGGGTTTTCCCTTATAGCAATCAGCCCCAGCATTTT
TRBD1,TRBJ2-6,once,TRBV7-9,CASSYRGSSGANVLTF,TGTGCCAGCAGCTACAGGGGAAGCTCTGGGGCCAACGTCCTGACTTTC
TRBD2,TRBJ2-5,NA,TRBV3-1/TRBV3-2,CASSLAGGETQYF,TGTGCCAGCAGCCTAGCGGGGGGAGAGACCCAGTACTTC
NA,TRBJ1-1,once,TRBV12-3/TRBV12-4,CASSSTGNTEAFF,TGTGCCAGCAGTTCCACAGGGAACACTGAAGCTTTCTTT
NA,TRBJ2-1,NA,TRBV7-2,CASSYRTTNNEQFF,TGTGCCAGCAGCTATCGGACTACGAACAATGAGCAGTTCTTC
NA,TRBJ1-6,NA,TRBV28,CASSTFPRGTPLHF,TGTGCCAGCAGCACATTCCCCCGGGGAACACCCCTCCACTTT
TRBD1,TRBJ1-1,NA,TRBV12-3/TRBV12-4,CASSGTAYEAFF,TGTGCCAGCAGTGGGACAGCCTATGAAGCTTTCTTT
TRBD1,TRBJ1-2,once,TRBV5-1,CASSLAPGGPLYGYTF,TGCGCCAGCAGCTTGGCCCCAGGGGGACCTCTCTATGGCTACACCTTC
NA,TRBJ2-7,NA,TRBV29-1,CSVEAGFSEQYF,TGCAGCGTTGAAGCAGGGTTCTCCGAGCAGTACTTC
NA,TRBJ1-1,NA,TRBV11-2,CASGSPTGITEAFF,TGTGCCAGCGGCTCGCCAACAGGTATCACTGAAGCTTTCTTT
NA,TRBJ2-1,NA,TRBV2,CASSELSNYNEQFF,TGTGCCAGCAGTGAACTTAGTAACTACAATGAGCAGTTCTTC
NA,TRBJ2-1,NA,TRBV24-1,CATSDRLKGDWEQFF,TGTGCCACCAGTGACCGACTCAAAGGGGATTGGGAGCAGTTCTTC
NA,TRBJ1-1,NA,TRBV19,CASRTPGMNTEAFF,TGTGCCAGTAGAACCCCGGGGATGAACACTGAAGCTTTCTTT
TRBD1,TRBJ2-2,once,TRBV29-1,CSVGDRGRLGGELFF,TGCAGCGTCGGAGACAGGGGGCGCCTGGGTGGGGAGCTGTTTTTT
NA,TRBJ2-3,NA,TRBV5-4,CASSLDRVSTDTQYF,TGTGCCAGCAGCTTGGACAGGGTTAGCACAGATACGCAGTATTTT
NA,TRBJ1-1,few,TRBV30,CAWSAAGKGEAFF,TGTGCCTGGAGTGCCGCGGGGAAGGGTGAAGCTTTCTTT
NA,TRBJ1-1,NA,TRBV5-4,CASRQRLMNTEAFF,TGTGCCAGCAGGCAGAGACTGATGAACACTGAAGCTTTCTTT
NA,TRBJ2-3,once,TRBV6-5,CASSLTPQDTQYF,TGTGCCAGCAGCCTGACTCCCCAAGATACGCAGTATTTT
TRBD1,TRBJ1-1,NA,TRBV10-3,CAISRDSSNTEAFF,TGTGCCATCAGCAGGGACAGCAGTAACACTGAAGCTTTCTTT
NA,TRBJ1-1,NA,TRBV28,CAVTPFRVAAEAFF,TGTGCCGTCACCCCTTTCAGGGTCGCCGCTGAAGCTTTCTTT
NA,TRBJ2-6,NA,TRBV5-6,CASSLDAGLASGANVLTF,TGTGCCAGCAGCTTGGATGCAGGGCTGGCCTCTGGGGCCAACGTCCTGACTTTC
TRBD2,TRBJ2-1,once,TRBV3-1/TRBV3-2,CASSHTSGGAGEQFF,TGTGCCAGCAGCCACACTAGCGGGGGGGCAGGTGAGCAGTTCTTC
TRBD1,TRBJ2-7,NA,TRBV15,CATSRAFGTGSPGQYF,TGTGCCACCAGCAGGGCCTTTGGGACAGGGTCTCCGGGGCAGTACTTC
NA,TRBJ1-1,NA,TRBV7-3,CASSLRQNTEAFF,TGTGCCAGCAGCTTAAGGCAGAACACTGAAGCTTTCTTT
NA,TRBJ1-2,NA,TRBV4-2,CASSQEQKLYTF,TGTGCCAGCAGCCAAGAACAGAAGCTTTACACCTTC
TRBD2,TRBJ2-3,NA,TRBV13,CASSFNPSERGEIDTQYF,TGTGCCAGCAGTTTCAACCCTTCCGAGCGGGGGGAGATAGATACGCAGTATTTT
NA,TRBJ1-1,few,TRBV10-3,CAISALTPMNTEAFF,TGTGCCATCAGTGCCCTAACCCCAATGAACACTGAAGCTTTCTTT
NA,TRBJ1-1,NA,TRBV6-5,CASGTGEAFF,TGTGCCAGCGGCACAGGTGAAGCTTTCTTT
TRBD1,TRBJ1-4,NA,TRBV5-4,CASSPRQGNEKLFF,TGTGCCAGCAGCCCTAGACAGGGAAATGAAAAACTGTTTTTT
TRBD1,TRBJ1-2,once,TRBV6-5,CASSHRGDYGYTF,TGTGCCAGCAGCCACAGGGGGGACTATGGCTACACCTTC
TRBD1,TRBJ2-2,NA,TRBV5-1,CASGRTGSNTGELFF,TGCGCCAGCGGACGGACAGGGTCGAACACCGGGGAGCTGTTTTTT
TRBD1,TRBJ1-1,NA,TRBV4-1,CASSQSGTGVWQPEAFF,TGCGCCAGCAGCCAATCCGGGACAGGGGTATGGCAACCTGAAGCTTTCTTT
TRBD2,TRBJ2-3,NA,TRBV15,CATSRRLAGRAATDTQYF,TGTGCCACCAGCAGACGACTAGCCGGTAGGGCTGCCACAGATACGCAGTATTTT
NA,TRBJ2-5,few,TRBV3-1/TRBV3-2,CASSRGLWRETQYF,TGTGCCAGCAGCCGGGGGCTCTGGCGAGAGACCCAGTACTTC
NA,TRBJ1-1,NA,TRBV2,CASSVQGGSTEAFF,TGTGCCAGCAGTGTCCAGGGAGGGAGCACTGAAGCTTTCTTT
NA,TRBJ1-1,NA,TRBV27,CASKTLSGGNTEAFF,TGTGCCAGCAAAACCCTCTCTGGCGGGAACACTGAAGCTTTCTTT
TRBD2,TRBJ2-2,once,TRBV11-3,CASSLSGRAGYTGELFF,TGTGCCAGCAGCTTAAGCGGGAGGGCCGGATACACCGGGGAGCTGTTTTTT
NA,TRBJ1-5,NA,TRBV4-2,CASSQPGANQPQHF,TGTGCCAGCAGCCAACCAGGGGCTAATCAGCCCCAGCATTTT
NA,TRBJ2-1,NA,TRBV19,CASSPSGSSYNEQFF,TGTGCCAGTAGTCCGTCGGGGAGCTCCTACAATGAGCAGTTCTTC
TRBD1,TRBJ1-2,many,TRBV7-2,CASSPRTGVAYGYTF,TGTGCCAGCAGCCCCCGGACAGGGGTCGCCTATGGCTACACCTTC
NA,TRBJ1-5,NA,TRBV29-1,CSAGASNQPQHF,TGCAGCGCTGGGGCGAGCAATCAGCCCCAGCATTTT
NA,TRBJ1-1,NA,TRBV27,CASSPRLSGFGGTEAFF,TGTGCCAGCAGTCCAAGGCTATCGGGGTTCGGGGGCACTGAAGCTTTCTTT
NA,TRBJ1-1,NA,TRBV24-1,CATSDLGDEAFF,TGTGCCACCAGTGATTTAGGGGATGAAGCTTTCTTT
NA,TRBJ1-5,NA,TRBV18,CASSPDSSQPQHF,TGTGCCAGCTCACCCGACAGCAGTCAGCCCCAGCATTTT
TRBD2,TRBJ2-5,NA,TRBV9,CASSRGLANEETQYF,TGTGCCAGCAGCCGGGGACTAGCGAACGAAGAGACCCAGTACTTC
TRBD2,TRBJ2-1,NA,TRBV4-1,CASSPILGDYLYNEQFF,TGCGCCAGCAGCCCGATACTGGGGGACTACCTCTACAATGAGCAGTTCTTC
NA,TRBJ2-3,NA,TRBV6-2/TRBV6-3,CASSLGAAGGPDTQYF,TGTGCCAGCAGTTTAGGAGCGGCCGGGGGGCCAGATACGCAGTATTTT
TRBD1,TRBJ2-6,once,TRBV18,CASSPFRPRQGGSGANVLTF,TGTGCCAGCTCACCTTTCAGACCTCGACAGGGGGGCTCTGGGGCCAACGTCCTGACTTTC
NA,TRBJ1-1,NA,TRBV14,CASSQDLAGNTEAFF,TGTGCCAGCAGCCAAGATCTGGCGGGGAACACTGAAGCTTTCTTT
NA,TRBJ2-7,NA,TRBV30,CAWSNEGFTYEQYF,TGTGCCTGGAGTAACGAGGGTTTTACCTACGAGCAGTACTTC
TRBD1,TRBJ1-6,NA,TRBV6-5,CASSFDRVDSPLHF,TGTGCCAGCAGTTTTGACAGGGTTGATTCACCCCTCCACTTT
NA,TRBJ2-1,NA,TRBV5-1,CASSLAAASLDNEQFF,TGCGCCAGCAGCTTGGCCGCGGCTAGTTTGGACAATGAGCAGTTCTTC
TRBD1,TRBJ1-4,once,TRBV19,CASSIEPGPRGLGSGANEKLFF,TGTGCCAGTAGTATTGAGCCGGGGCCCAGGGGGCTCGGAAGCGGGGCTAATGAAAAACTGTTTTTT
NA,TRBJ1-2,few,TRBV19,CASSMRQTYGYTF,TGTGCCAGTAGTATGAGGCAGACCTATGGCTACACCTTC